This T cell receptor (beta chain) was identified during a study of shared T cell receptors in the human thymus. This CDR3 is built from 15 residues. With V trimmed by 4 bases and J by 2 bases, 9 bases remained unmatched. Germline assignment: CDR1 SGHDT and CDR2 YYEEEE. Generated by immunoSEQ multiplex PCR, the TCRdb table keeps only in-frame clones and is missing some. Of under 850,000 clones listed, around nine tenths are singletons. The data were also submitted as part of a second study, on human thymus T cells. In that study: Healthy Finnish infants undergoing corrective surgery for congenital heart defects were the donors. It was from resections taken during corrective heart surgery that the thymus tissue came. Apparent bias marked the V and J gene usage of thymic and blood repertoires.

This TCR derives from a boy younger than two with a congenital heart defect. Sequencing was done on a sample of thymocytes. This sequence joins TRBV5-6 and TRBJ2-7; 7 bases are a match to TRBD2. CDR3 residues: CASSPAASGPYEQYF. The CDR3 DNA reads as TGTGCCAGCAGCCCTGCGGCTAGCGGACCCTACGAGCAGTACTTC.